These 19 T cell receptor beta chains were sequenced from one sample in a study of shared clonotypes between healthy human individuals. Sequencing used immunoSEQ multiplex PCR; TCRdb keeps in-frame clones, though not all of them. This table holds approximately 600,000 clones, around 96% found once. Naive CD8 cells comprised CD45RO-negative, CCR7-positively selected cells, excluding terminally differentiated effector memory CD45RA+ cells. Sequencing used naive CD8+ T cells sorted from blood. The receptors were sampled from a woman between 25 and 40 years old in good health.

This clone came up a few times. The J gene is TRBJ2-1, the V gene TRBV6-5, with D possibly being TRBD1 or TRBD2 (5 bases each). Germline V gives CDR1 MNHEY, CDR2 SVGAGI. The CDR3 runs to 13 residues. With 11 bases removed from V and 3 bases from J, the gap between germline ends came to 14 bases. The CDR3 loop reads CAFTGPLYNEQFF. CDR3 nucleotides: TGTGCCTTCACGGGACCTCTCTACAATGAGCAGTTCTTC.

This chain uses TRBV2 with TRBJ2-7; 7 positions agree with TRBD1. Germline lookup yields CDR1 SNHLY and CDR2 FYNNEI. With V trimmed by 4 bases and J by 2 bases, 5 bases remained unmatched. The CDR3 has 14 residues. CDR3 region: CASSAGTVAYEQYF. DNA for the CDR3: TGTGCCAGCAGTGCCGGGACAGTCGCCTACGAGCAGTACTTC.

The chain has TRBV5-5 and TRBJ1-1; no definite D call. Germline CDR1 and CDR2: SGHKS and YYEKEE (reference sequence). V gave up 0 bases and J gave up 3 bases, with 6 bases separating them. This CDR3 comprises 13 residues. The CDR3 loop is CASSLERHTEAFF. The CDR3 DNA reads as TGTGCCAGCAGCTTGGAGCGGCACACTGAAGCTTTCTTT.

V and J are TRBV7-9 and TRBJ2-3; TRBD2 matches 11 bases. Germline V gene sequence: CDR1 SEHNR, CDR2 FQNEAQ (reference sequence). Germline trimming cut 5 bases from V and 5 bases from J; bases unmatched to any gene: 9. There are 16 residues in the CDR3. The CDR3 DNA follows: TGTGCCAGCAGCGGTAGCGGGAGGGCCAGTCAAGATACGCAGTATTTT. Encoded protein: CASSGSGRASQDTQYF.

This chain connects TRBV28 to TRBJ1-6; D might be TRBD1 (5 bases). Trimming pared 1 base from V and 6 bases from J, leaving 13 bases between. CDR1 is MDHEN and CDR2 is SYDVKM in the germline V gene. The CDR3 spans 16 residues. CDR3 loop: CASSLFQTAPNSPLHF. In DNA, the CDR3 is TGTGCCAGCAGTTTATTCCAGACAGCTCCTAATTCACCCCTCCACTTT.

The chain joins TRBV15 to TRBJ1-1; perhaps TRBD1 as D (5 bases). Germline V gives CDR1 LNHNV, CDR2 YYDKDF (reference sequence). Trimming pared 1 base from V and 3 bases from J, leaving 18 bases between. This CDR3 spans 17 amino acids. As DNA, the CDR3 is TGTGCCACCAGCAGAGTTACAGGTGGCGGGGTCGACACTGAAGCTTTCTTT. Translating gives CATSRVTGGGVDTEAFF.

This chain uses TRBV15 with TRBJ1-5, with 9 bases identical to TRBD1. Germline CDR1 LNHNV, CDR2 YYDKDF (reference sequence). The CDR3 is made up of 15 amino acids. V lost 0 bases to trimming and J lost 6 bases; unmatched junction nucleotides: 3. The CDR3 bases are TGTGCCACCAGCAGAGATACAGGGGGCCGTCAGCCCCAGCATTTT. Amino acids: CATSRDTGGRQPQHF.

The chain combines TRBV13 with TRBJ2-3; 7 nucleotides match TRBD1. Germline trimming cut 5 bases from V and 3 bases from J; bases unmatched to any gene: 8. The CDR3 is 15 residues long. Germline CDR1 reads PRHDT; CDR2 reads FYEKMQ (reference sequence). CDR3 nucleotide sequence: TGTGCCAGCAGCCCCCGGACAGGAGCGACAGATACGCAGTATTTT. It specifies CASSPRTGATDTQYF.

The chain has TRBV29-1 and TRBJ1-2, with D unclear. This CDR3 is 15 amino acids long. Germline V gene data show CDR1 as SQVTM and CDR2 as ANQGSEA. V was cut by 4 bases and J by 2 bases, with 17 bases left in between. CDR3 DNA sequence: TGCAGCGTTGTACTCGTTAAGCCATCAAACTATGGCTACACCTTC. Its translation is CSVVLVKPSNYGYTF.

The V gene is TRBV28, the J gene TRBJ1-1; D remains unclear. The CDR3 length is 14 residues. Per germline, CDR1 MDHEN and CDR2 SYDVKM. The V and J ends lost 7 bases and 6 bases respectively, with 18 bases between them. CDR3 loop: CASNPPGFGAEAFF. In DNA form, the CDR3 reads TGTGCCAGCAACCCACCGGGATTTGGGGCTGAAGCTTTCTTT.

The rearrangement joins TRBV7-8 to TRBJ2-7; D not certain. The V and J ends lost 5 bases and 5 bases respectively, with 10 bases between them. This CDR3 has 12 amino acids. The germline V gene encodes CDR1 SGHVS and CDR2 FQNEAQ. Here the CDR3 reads CASSPMRNEQYF. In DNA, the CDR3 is TGTGCCAGCAGCCCCATGCGGAACGAGCAGTACTTC.

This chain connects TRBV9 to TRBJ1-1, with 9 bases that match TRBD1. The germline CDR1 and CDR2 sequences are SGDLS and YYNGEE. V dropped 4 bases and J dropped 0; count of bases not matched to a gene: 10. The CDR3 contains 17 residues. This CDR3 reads CASSPLPGQGLNTEAFF. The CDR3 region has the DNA TGTGCCAGCAGCCCCCTCCCGGGACAGGGATTGAACACTGAAGCTTTCTTT.

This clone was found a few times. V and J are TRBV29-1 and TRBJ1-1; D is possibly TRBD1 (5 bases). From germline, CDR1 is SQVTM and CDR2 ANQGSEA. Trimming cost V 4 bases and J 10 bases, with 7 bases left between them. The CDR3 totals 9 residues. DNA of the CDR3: TGCAGCGTTGCGGGGGGAGCTTTCTTT. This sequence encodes CSVAGGAFF.

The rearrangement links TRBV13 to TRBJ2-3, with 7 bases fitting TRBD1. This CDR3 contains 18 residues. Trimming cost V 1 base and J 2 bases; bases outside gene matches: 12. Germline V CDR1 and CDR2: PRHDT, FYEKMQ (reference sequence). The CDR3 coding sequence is TGTGCCAGCAGCTTAGCTCCTCCAGGGGGATCACTCACAGATACGCAGTATTTT. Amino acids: CASSLAPPGGSLTDTQYF. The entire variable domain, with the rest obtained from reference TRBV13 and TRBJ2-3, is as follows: AAGVIQSPRHLIKEKRETATLKCYPIPRHDTVYWYQQGPGQDPQFLISFYEKMQSDKGSIPDRFSAQQFSDYHSELNMSSLELGDSALYFCASSLAPPGGSLTDTQYFGPGTRLTVL.

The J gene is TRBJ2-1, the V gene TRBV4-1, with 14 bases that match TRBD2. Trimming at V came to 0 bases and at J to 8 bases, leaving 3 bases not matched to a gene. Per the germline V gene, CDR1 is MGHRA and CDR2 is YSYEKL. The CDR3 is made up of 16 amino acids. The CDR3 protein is CASSQEGLAGEDEQFF. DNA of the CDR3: TGCGCCAGCAGCCAAGAGGGACTAGCGGGAGAGGATGAGCAGTTCTTC.

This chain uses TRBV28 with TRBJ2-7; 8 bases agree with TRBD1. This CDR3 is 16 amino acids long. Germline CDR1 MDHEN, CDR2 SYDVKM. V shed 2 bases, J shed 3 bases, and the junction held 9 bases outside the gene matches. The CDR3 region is CASSLAPRTGYYEQYF. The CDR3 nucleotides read TGTGCCAGCAGTTTAGCTCCTCGGACAGGGTACTACGAGCAGTACTTC. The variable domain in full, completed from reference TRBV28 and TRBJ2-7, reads DVKVTQSSRYLVKRTGEKVFLECVQDMDHENMFWYRQDPGLGLRLIYFSYDVKMKEKGDIPEGYSVSREKKERFSLILESASTNQTSMYLCASSLAPRTGYYEQYFGPGTRLTVT.

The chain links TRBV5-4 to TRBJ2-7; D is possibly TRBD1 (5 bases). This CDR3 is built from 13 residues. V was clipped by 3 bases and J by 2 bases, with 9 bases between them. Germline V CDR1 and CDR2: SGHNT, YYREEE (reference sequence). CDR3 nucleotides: TGTGCCAGCAGCTCAGGGATGACCTACGAGCAGTACTTC. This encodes CASSSGMTYEQYF.

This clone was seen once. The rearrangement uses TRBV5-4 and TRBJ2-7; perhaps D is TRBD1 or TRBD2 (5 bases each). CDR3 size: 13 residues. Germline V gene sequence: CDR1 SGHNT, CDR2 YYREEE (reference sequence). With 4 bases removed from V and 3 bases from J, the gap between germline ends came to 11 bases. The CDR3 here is CASSRDGIYEQYF. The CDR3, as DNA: TGTGCCAGCAGCCGGGACGGGATCTACGAGCAGTACTTC.

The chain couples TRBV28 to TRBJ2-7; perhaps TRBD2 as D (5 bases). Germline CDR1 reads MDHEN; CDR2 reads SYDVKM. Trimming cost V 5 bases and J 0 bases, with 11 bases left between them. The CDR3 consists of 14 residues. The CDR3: CASSIPGYSYEQYF. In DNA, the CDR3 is TGTGCCAGCAGTATACCGGGGTACTCCTACGAGCAGTACTTC.